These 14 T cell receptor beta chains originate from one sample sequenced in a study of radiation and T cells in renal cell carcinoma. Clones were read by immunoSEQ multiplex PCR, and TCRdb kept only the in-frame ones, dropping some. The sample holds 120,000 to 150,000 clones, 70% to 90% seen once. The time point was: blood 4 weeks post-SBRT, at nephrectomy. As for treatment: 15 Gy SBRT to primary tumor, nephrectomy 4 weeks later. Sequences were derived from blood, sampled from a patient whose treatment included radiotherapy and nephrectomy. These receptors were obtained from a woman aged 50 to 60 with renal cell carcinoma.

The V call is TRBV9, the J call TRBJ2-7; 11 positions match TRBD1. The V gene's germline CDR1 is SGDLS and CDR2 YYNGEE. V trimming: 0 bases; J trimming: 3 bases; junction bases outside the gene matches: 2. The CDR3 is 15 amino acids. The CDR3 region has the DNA TGTGCCAGCAGCGTAGCCGGGACAGGGGGCTACGAGCAGTACTTC. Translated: CASSVAGTGGYEQYF.

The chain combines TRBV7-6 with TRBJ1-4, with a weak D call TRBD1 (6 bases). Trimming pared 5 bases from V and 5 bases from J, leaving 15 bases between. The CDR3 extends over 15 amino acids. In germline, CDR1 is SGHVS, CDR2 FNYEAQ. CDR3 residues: CASSPQGRGNEKLFF. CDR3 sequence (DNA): TGTGCCAGCAGCCCCCAGGGAAGGGGGAATGAAAAACTGTTTTTT.

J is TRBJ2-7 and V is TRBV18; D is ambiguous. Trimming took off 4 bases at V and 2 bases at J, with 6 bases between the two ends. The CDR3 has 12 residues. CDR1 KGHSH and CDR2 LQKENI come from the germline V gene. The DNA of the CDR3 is TGTGCCAGCTCACAGGTTCCCTACGAGCAGTACTTC. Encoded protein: CASSQVPYEQYF.

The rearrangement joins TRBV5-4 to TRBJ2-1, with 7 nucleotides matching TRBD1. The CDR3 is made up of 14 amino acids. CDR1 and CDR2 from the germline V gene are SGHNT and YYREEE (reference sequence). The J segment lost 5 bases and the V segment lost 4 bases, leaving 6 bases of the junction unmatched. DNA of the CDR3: TGTGCCAGCAGCAGACAGGGACCCAACAATGAGCAGTTCTTC. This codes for CASSRQGPNNEQFF.

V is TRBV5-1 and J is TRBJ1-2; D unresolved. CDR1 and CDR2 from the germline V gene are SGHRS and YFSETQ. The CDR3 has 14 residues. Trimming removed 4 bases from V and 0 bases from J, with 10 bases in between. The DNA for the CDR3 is TGCGCCAGCAGCCCGGGAGCCTCTAACTATGGCTACACCTTC. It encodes CASSPGASNYGYTF.

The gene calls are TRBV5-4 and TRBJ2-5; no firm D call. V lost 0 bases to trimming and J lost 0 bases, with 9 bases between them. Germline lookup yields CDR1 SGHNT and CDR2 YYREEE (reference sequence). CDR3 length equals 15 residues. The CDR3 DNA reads TGTGCCAGCAGCTTGGAGGGATATTACCAAGAGACCCAGTACTTC. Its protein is CASSLEGYYQETQYF.

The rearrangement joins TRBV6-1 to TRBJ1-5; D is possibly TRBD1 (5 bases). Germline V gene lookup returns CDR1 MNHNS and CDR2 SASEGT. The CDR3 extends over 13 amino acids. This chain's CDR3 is CATTWGSNQPQHF. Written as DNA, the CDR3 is TGTGCGACGACATGGGGGTCGAATCAGCCCCAGCATTTT.

CDR3 DNA sequence: TGTGCCAGCAGTATACAGGTAGTTCACTCCTACGAGCAGTACTTC. Translated, it gives CASSIQVVHSYEQYF. This chain connects TRBV2 to TRBJ2-7; the D gene is possibly TRBD1 (5 bases). This CDR3 region has 15 residues. CDR1 and CDR2 from the germline V gene are SNHLY and FYNNEI. With 5 bases removed from V and 0 bases from J, the gap between germline ends came to 14 bases.

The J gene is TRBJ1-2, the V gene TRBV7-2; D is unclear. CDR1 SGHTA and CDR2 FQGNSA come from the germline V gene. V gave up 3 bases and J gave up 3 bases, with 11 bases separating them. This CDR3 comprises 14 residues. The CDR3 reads CASSLSRPDYGYTF. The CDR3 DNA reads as TGTGCCAGCAGCTTGTCAAGACCCGACTATGGCTACACCTTC.

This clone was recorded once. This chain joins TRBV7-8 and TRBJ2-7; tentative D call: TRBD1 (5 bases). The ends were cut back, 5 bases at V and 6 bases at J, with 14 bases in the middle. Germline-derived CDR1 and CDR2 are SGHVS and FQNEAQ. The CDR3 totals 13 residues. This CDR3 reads CASSPRGAVEQYF. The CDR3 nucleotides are TGTGCCAGCAGCCCTCGTGGGGCAGTCGAGCAGTACTTC.

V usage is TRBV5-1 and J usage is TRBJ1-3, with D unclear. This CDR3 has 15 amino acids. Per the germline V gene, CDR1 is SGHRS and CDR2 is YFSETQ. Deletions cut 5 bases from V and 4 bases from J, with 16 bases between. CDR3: CASRPRFAPGNTIYF. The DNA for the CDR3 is TGCGCCAGCAGGCCACGATTCGCCCCAGGAAACACCATATATTTT.

CDR3 sequence: CASSYLSPGGRSTDTQYF. The CDR3 coding sequence is TGTGCCAGCAGCTATCTATCCCCTGGAGGACGTAGCACAGATACGCAGTATTTT. V gene TRBV7-2 combines with J gene TRBJ2-3, with TRBD2 as a possible D gene (5 bases). CDR1 and CDR2 from the germline V gene are SGHTA and FQGNSA. CDR3 length: 18 amino acids. V was shortened by 4 bases and J by 0 bases, with 20 bases between the two germline ends. The entire variable domain, with the rest obtained from reference TRBV7-2 and TRBJ2-3, is as follows: GAGVSQSPSNKVTEKGKDVELRCDPISGHTALYWYRQSLGQGLEFLIYFQGNSAPDKSGLPSDRFSAERTGGSVSTLTIQRTQQEDSAVYLCASSYLSPGGRSTDTQYFGPGTRLTVL.

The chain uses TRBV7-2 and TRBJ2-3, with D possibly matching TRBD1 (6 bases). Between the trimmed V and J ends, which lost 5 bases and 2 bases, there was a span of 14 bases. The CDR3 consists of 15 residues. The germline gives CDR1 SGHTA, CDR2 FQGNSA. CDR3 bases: TGTGCCAGCAGCGCCGTACAGGGCTTCACAGATACGCAGTATTTT. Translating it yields CASSAVQGFTDTQYF.

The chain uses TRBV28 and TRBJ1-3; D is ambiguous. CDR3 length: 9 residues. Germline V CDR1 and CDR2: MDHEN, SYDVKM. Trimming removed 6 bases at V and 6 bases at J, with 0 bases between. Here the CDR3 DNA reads TGTGCCAGCAGAAACACCATATATTTT. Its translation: CASRNTIYF.